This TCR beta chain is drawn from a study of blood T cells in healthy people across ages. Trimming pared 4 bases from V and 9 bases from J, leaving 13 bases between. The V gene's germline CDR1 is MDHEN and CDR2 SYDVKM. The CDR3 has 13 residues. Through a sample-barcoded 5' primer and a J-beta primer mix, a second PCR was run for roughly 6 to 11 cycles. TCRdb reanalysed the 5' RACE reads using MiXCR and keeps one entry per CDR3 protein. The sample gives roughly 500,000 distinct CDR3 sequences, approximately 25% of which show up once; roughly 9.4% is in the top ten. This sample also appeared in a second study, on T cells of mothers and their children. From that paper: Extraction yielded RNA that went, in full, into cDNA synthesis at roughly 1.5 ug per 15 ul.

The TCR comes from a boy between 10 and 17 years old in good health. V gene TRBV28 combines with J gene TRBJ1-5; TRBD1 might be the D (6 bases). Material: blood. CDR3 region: CASSWGAVRPQHF. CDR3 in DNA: TGTGCCAGCAGTTGGGGGGCTGTTCGGCCCCAGCATTTT.